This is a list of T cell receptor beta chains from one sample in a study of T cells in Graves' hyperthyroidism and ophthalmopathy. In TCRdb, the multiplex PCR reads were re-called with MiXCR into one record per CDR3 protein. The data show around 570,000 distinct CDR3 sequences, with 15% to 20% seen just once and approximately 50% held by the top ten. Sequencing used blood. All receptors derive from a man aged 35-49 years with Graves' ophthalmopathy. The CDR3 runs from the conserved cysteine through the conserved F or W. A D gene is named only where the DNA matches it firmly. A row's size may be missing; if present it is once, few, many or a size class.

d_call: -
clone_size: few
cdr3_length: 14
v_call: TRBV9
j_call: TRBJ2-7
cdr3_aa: CASSVTGASYEQYF
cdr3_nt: TGTGCCAGCAGCGTTACAGGAGCCTCCTACGAGCAGTACTTC

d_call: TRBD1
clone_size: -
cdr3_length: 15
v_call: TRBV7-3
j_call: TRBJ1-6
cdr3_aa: CASSVTGQGFSPLHF
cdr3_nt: TGTGCCAGCAGCGTAACGGGACAGGGTTTTTCACCCCTCCACTTT

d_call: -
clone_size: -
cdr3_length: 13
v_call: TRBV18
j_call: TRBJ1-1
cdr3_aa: CVSSDSMNTEAFF
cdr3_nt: TGTGTCAGCTCTGACAGCATGAACACTGAAGCCTTCTTT

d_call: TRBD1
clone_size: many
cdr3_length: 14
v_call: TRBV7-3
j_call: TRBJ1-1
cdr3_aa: CASSPGGGIGEAFF
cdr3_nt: TGTGCCAGCAGCCCAGGGGGTGGGATTGGCGAAGCTTTCTTT

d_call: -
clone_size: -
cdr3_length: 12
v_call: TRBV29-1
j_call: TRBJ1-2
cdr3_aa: CSAERVNYGYTF
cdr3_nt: TGCAGCGCTGAGCGAGTAAACTATGGCTACACCTTC

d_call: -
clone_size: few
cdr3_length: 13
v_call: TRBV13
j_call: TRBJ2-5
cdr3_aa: CATSAAHQETQYF
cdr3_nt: TGTGCCACTAGCGCGGCGCACCAAGAGACCCAGTACTTC

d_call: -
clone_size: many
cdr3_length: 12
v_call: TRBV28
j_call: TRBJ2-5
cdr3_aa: CASSSPTRTQYF
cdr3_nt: TGTGCCAGCAGTTCCCCCACCCGAACCCAGTACTTC

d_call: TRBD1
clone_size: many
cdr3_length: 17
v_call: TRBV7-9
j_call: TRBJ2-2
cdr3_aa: CASSRGRDRENTGELFF
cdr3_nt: TGTGCCAGCAGTAGGGGCCGGGACAGGGAGAACACCGGGGAGCTGTTTTTT

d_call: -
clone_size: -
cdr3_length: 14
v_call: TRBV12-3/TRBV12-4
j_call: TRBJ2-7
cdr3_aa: CASTDGGASYEQYF
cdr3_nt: TGTGCCAGCACCGATGGGGGTGCCTCCTACGAGCAGTACTTC

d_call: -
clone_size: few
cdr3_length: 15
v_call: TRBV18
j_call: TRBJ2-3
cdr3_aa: CASSSRSGSTDTQYF
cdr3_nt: TGTGCCAGCTCGTCCCGGAGCGGGAGCACAGATACGCAGTATTTT

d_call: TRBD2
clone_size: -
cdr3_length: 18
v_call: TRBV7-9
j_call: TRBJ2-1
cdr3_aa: CASSLFLMREASYNEQFF
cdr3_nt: TGTGCCAGCAGCTTATTCTTGATGCGGGAGGCCTCCTACAATGAGCAGTTCTTC

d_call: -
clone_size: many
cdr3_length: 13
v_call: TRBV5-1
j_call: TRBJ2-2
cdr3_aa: CASSLAGFGELFF
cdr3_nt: TGTGCCAGCAGCTTAGCCGGATTCGGGGAGCTGTTTTTT

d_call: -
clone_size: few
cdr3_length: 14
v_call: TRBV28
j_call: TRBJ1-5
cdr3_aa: CASSYRDIDQPQHF
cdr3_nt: TGTGCCAGCAGTTACAGGGACATTGATCAGCCCCAGCATTTT

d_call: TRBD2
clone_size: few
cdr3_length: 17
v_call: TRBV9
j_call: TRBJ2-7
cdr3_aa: CASSVGSSFGLAAGQYF
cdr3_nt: TGTGCCAGCAGCGTAGGGTCAAGTTTCGGACTAGCGGCCGGGCAGTACTTC

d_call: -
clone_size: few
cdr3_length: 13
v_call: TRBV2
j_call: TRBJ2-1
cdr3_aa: CASSEAHGGERFF
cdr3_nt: TGTGCCAGCAGTGAAGCGCATGGCGGGGAAAGGTTCTTC

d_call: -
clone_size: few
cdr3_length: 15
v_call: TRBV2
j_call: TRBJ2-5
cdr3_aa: CASRAGTTVMETQYF
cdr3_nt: TGTGCCAGCAGGGCCGGGACCACGGTGATGGAGACCCAGTACTTC

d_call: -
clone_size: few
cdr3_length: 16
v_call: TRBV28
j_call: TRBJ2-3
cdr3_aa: CASSLLQRHRADTQYF
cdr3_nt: TGTGCCAGCAGTTTATTGCAACGTCATCGCGCAGATACGCAGTATTTT

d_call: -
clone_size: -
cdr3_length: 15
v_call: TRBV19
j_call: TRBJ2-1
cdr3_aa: CASRMLGGGDNEQFF
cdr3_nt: TGTGCCAGTCGAATGCTGGGGGGTGGGGACAATGAGCAGTTCTTC

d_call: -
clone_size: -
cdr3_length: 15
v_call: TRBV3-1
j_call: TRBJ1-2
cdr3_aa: CASSQTEGATYGYTF
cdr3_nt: TGTGCCAGCAGCCAAACGGAAGGGGCAACCTATGGCTACACCTTC

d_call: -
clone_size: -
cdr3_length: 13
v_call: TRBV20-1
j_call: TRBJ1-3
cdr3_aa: CSARAHLGNTIYF
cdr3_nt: TGCAGTGCTAGAGCCCACTTGGGAAACACCATATATTTT

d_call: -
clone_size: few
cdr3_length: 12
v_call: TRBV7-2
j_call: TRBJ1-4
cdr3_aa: CASSFGGRELFF
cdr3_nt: TGTGCCAGCAGCTTCGGAGGGAGGGAACTGTTTTTT

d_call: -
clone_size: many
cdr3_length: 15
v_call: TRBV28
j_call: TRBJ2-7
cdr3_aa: CASSLSMGLSYEQYF
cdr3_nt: TGTGCCAGCAGCCTCTCAATGGGACTCTCCTACGAGCAGTACTTC

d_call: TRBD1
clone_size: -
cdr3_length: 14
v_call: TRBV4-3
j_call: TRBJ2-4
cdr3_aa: CASSQETGSNIQYF
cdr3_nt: TGCGCCAGCAGCCAAGAGACAGGGTCAAACATTCAGTACTTC

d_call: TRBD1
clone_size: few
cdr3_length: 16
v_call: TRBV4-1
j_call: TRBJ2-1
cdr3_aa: CASSPLVRTGGREQFF
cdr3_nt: TGCGCCAGCAGCCCCCTTGTGAGGACAGGGGGCCGTGAGCAGTTCTTC

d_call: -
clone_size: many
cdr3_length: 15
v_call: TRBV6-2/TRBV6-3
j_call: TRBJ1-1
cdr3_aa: CASSYDRLMNTEAFF
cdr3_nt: TGTGCCAGCAGTTACGACAGACTCATGAACACTGAAGCTTTCTTT

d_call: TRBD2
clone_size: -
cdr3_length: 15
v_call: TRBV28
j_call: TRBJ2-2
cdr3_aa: CASSPGTSYAGELFF
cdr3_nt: TGTGCCAGCAGCCCCGGGACTAGCTATGCCGGGGAGCTGTTTTTT

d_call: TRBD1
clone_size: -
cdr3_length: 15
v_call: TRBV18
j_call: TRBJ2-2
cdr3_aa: CASSPPRQGTGELFF
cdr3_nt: TGTGCCAGCTCACCACCCCGACAGGGCACCGGGGAGCTGTTTTTT

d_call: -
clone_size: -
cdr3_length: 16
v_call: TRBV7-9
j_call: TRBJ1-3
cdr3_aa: CASSLSRDFSGNTIYF
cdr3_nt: TGTGCCAGCAGCTTAAGCCGGGACTTCTCTGGAAACACCATATATTTT

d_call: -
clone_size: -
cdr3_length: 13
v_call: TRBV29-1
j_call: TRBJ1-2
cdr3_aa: CSARGDRTDGYTF
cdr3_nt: TGCAGCGCTAGGGGCGACAGGACCGATGGCTACACCTTC

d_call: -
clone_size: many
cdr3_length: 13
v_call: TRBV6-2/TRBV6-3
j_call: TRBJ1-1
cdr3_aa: CASSTPPQRRAFF
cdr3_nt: TGTGCCAGCAGTACTCCTCCTCAACGGCGAGCTTTCTTT

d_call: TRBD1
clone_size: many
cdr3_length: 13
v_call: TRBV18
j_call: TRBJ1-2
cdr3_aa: CASSADRGPGYTF
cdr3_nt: TGTGCCAGCTCAGCGGACAGGGGGCCTGGCTACACCTTC

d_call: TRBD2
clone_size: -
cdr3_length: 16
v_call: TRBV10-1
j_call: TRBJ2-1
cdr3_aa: CASSGGTSGGAREQFF
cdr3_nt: TGCGCCAGCAGTGGGGGGACTAGCGGGGGGGCCCGTGAGCAGTTCTTC

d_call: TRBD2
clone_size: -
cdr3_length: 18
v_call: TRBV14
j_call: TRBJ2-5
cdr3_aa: CASSQDKREVPYRETQYF
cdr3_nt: TGTGCCAGCAGCCAAGATAAGCGGGAGGTCCCTTACAGGGAGACCCAGTACTTC

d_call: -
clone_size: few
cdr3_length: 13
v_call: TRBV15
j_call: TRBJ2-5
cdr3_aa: CATSRDHKETQYF
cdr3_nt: TGTGCCACCAGCAGAGATCATAAAGAGACCCAGTACTTC

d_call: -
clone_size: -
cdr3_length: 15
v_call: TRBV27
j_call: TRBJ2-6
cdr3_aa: CASSKGGAGANVLTF
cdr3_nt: TGTGCCAGCAGTAAGGGGGGCGCTGGGGCCAACGTCCTGACTTTC

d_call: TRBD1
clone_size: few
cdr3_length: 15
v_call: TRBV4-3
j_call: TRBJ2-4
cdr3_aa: CASSQDRTGRDIQYF
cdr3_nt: TGCGCCAGCAGCCAAGACCGGACAGGGCGAGACATTCAGTACTTC

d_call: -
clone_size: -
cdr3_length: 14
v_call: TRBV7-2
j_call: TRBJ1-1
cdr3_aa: CASSLRTTGTEAFF
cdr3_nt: TGTGCCAGCAGCTTAAGGACCACGGGCACTGAAGCTTTCTTT

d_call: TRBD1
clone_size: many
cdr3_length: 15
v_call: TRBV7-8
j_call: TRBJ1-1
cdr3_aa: CASSPYDRANTEAFF
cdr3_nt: TGTGCCAGCAGCCCTTACGACAGGGCGAACACTGAAGCTTTCTTT

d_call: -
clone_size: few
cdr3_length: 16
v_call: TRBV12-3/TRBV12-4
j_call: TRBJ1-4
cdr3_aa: CASSLVLTGPNEKLFF
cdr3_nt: TGTGCCAGCAGTTTGGTTCTTACAGGGCCTAATGAAAAACTGTTTTTT

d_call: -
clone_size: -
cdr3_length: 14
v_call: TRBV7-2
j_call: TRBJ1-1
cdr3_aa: CASSIRTPTGEAFF
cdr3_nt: TGTGCCAGCAGCATAAGGACCCCCACTGGGGAAGCTTTCTTT

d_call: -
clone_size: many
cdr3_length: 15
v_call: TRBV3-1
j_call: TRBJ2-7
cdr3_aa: CASSLRGASAYEQYF
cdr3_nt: TGTGCCAGCAGCCTACGAGGGGCTAGCGCCTACGAGCAGTACTTC

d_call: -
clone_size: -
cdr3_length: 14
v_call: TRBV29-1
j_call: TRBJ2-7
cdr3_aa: CSVEEVTTPYEQYF
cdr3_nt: TGCAGCGTTGAAGAGGTAACAACGCCTTACGAGCAGTACTTC

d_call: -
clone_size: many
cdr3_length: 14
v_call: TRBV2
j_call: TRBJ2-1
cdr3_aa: CASSEQGRGNEQFF
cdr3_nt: TGTGCCAGCAGTGAACAGGGCCGAGGCAATGAGCAGTTCTTC

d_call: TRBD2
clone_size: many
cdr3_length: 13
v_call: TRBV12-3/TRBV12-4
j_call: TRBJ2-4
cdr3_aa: CASTGTSRNIQYF
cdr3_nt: TGTGCCAGCACTGGGACTAGCAGGAACATTCAGTACTTC

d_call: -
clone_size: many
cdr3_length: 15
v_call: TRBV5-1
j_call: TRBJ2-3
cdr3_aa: CASSLLGRGGDTQYF
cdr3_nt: TGCGCCAGCAGCCTGCTTGGACGGGGAGGAGATACGCAGTATTTT

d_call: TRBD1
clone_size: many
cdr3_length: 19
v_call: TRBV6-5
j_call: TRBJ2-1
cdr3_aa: CASSYSTTLWDRDFGEQFF
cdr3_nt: TGTGCCAGCAGTTACTCGACGACGCTTTGGGACAGGGATTTCGGTGAGCAGTTCTTC

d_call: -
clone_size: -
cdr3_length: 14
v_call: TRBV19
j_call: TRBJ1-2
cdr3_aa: CASRDRSANYGYTF
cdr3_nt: TGTGCCAGTAGAGACAGGTCTGCTAACTATGGCTACACCTTC